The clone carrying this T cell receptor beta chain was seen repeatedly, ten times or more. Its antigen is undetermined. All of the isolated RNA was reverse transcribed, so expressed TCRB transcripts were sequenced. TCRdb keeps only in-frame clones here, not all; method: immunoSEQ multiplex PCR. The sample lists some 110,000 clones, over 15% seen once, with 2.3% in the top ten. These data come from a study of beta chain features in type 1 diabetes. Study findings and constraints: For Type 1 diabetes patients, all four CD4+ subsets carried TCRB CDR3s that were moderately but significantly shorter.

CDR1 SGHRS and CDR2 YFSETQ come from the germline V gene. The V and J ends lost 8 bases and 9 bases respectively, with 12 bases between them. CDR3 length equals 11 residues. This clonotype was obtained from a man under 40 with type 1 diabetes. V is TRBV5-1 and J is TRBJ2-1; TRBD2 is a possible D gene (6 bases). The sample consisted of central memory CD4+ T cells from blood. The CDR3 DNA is TGCGCCAGACCGGGACTTAGTGAGCAGTTCTTC. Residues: CARPGLSEQFF.